This T cell receptor beta chain derives from a study of PD-1 blockade in mismatch repair-deficient tumors. The CDR3 totals 16 residues. The germline V gene encodes CDR1 SGHRS and CDR2 YFSETQ. V trimming: 0 bases; J trimming: 8 bases; junction bases outside the gene matches: 8. The assay was immunoSEQ multiplex PCR, and TCRdb's table has in-frame clones only and misses some. The profile shows approximately 100,000 clones, 82% of them singletons. The receptor was isolated from an adult with mismatch repair-deficient cancer. The chain combines TRBV5-1 with TRBJ2-1, with 10 nucleotides matching TRBD1. This material consisted of peripheral blood, taken approximately 35 weeks after starting pembrolizumab. The CDR3 DNA reads TGCGCCAGCAGCTTGGGGTACGGGACAGGGGACGATGAGCAGTTCTTC. Encoded protein: CASSLGYGTGDDEQFF.